These 18 T cell receptor beta chains came from one sample sequenced in a study of cytomegalovirus exposure and HLA in healthy donors. This PCR relied on a set of 60 Vbeta primers and 13 Jbeta primers. The assay was immunoSEQ multiplex PCR, and TCRdb's table has in-frame clones only and misses some. The sample includes fewer than 350,000 clones, roughly 89% of them seen just once. The specimen was PBMCs. The receptors stem from a woman aged 18-29 years in good health and CMV-seronegative.

This clone turned up a few times. This chain uses TRBV12-5 with TRBJ1-2; TRBD1 matches at 8 bases. V trimming: 3 bases; J trimming: 8 bases; junction bases outside the gene matches: 8. The CDR3 sequence is 14 residues long. Germline CDR1 reads LGHNT; CDR2 reads FRNRAP. CDR3 in amino acids: CASGLGQGAGGYTF. CDR3 nucleotides: TGTGCTAGTGGTTTAGGGCAGGGGGCTGGCGGCTACACCTTC.

The chain recombines TRBV5-1 with TRBJ2-1; 11 nucleotides align to TRBD2. Trimming removed 4 bases from V and 9 bases from J; junction bases left unmatched: 12. Germline V gives CDR1 SGHRS, CDR2 YFSETQ. This CDR3 is built from 16 residues. CDR3 sequence (DNA): TGCGCCAGCAGCCCCGGGGTAGCGGGGGGGCCGGGTGAGCAGTTCTTC. This sequence encodes CASSPGVAGGPGEQFF.

V and J are TRBV14 and TRBJ2-2; TRBD2 is a possible D gene (5 bases). The V gene lost 4 bases and the J gene lost 0 bases, with 9 bases spanning the gap. The length of the CDR3 is 15 residues. From germline, CDR1 is SGHDN and CDR2 FVKESK. CDR3 in amino acids: CASSRESANTGELFF. CDR3 nucleotide sequence: TGTGCCAGCAGCCGGGAGTCAGCGAACACCGGGGAGCTGTTTTTT.

This clone was observed a single time. The V and J genes are TRBV5-1 and TRBJ1-3, with a weak D call TRBD1 (6 bases). Germline V CDR1 and CDR2: SGHRS, YFSETQ. Trimming took 4 bases from V and 4 from J, leaving 12 bases between them. This CDR3 is built from 14 residues. In DNA form, the CDR3 reads TGCGCCAGCAGCAGTCAGGGGTGGGGAAACACCATATATTTT. It codes for CASSSQGWGNTIYF.

The CDR3: CASSPGTGGPWQSEQYF. The DNA for the CDR3 is TGCGCCAGCAGCCCCGGGACAGGGGGACCCTGGCAGTCCGAGCAGTACTTC. The V call is TRBV10-1, the J call TRBJ2-7, with 11 bases lining up with TRBD1. Unmatched junction bases numbered 16, after V lost 6 bases and J lost 6 bases. Germline CDR1 reads WNHNN; CDR2 reads SYGVQD (reference sequence). This CDR3 comprises 17 residues.

The rearrangement joins TRBV10-3 to TRBJ1-1; D is perhaps TRBD1 (5 bases). From germline, CDR1 is ENHRY and CDR2 SYGVKD. The CDR3 extends over 14 amino acids. The germline V and J ends were trimmed by 10 bases and 3 bases, with 18 bases remaining between them. In DNA, the CDR3 is TGTGCCACACGGACAACAACCGCGGACACTGAAGCTTTCTTT. This sequence encodes CATRTTTADTEAFF.

The chain recombines TRBV21-1 with TRBJ2-7; the table's D call, TRBD1, has no DNA check behind it. TRBV21-1 is given as a pseudogene. This CDR3 comprises 14 residues. The CDR3 spells CASSKWNRTYEQYF. For the CDR3, the DNA is TGTGCCAGCAGCAAATGGAACAGAACCTACGAGCAGTACTTC.

The V call is TRBV4-1, the J call TRBJ2-3; possible D gene TRBD2, 5 bases. CDR3 length: 13 residues. Germline CDR1 and CDR2: MGHRA and YSYEKL. V was trimmed by 1 base and J by 6 bases, leaving 8 bases between them. The CDR3, as DNA: TGCGCCAGCAGCCAAGGCGGGTGGGATACGCAGTATTTT. This sequence encodes CASSQGGWDTQYF.

The chain carries TRBV18 and TRBJ1-5; TRBD1 matches 10 bases. The germline V gene has CDR1 KGHSH and CDR2 LQKENI. The V gene end was trimmed by 3 bases and the J gene end by 1 base; junction bases not matched to a gene: 3. The CDR3 runs to 16 residues. CDR3 sequence (DNA): TGTGCCAGCTCACCCTCGGGACAGGGGAGCAATCAGCCCCAGCATTTT. It specifies CASSPSGQGSNQPQHF.

V gene TRBV7-8 combines with J gene TRBJ1-1; TRBD1 is a possible D gene (5 bases). The V end lost 5 bases, the J end lost 5 bases, and 15 bases lay between the germline ends. The CDR3 has 14 residues. The germline CDR1 and CDR2 sequences are SGHVS and FQNEAQ. The CDR3 sequence: CASSTEQAPTEAFF. The CDR3 region has the DNA TGTGCCAGCAGCACCGAACAGGCGCCAACTGAAGCTTTCTTT.

The gene calls are TRBV6-5 and TRBJ2-1; perhaps TRBD1 as D (5 bases). Germline V gives CDR1 MNHEY, CDR2 SVGAGI. V lost 2 bases, J lost 6 bases, and 14 bases lay in between. CDR3 length: 15 residues. DNA of the CDR3: TGTGCCAGCAGTTACGGGAAGGGGCACATCAATGAGCAGTTCTTC. As protein: CASSYGKGHINEQFF.

The table lists this clone with a count of one. The rearrangement joins TRBV9 to TRBJ2-4; D possibly corresponds to TRBD2 (6 bases). Germline CDR1 reads SGDLS; CDR2 reads YYNGEE. This CDR3 is 19 amino acids long. The germline V and J ends were trimmed by 6 bases and 3 bases, with 28 bases remaining between them. CDR3 sequence (DNA): TGTGCCAGCAACGAAGGGGAAGGACTGGGGGGTAGCGACAAAAACATTCAGTACTTC. This codes for CASNEGEGLGGSDKNIQYF. Looking up the rest from reference TRBV9 and TRBJ2-4 gives the full variable domain: DSGVTQTPKHLITATGQRVTLRCSPRSGDLSVYWYQQSLDQGLQFLIQYYNGEERAKGNILERFSAQQFPDLHSELNLSSLELGDSALYFCASNEGEGLGGSDKNIQYFGAGTRLSVL.

The CDR3 loop reads CASSLFPADPNEQFF. CDR3 coding DNA: TGCGCCAGCAGCTTGTTCCCAGCGGATCCCAATGAGCAGTTCTTC. The J gene is TRBJ2-1, the V gene TRBV5-1, with D possibly matching TRBD2 (5 bases). V lost 1 base and J lost 6, with 14 bases in between. CDR3 size: 15 residues. Germline CDR1 and CDR2: SGHRS and YFSETQ.

As regards this clone: Mismatch with germline at one junction end may stem from a read error. At the DNA level, this CDR3 is encoded by other sequences in the same sample as well. V gene TRBV7-3 combines with J gene TRBJ1-6; possible D gene TRBD1, 5 bases. The germline gives CDR1 SGHTA, CDR2 FQGTGA. The CDR3 has 15 amino acids. CDR3 coding DNA: TGTGCCAGCAGCTTAACCGGAGGGGCTAATTCCCCCCTCCACTTT. Amino acid sequence: CASSLTGGANSPLHF.

This sequence joins TRBV19 and TRBJ1-6, with 9 bases that match TRBD1. This CDR3 is built from 15 residues. V dropped 5 bases and J dropped 7; count of bases not matched to a gene: 6. CDR1 and CDR2 (germline): LNHDA, SQIVND (reference sequence). This CDR3 is CASSGTDRGNSPLHF. As DNA, the CDR3 is TGTGCCAGTAGTGGGACGGACAGGGGAAATTCACCCCTCCACTTT.

The V and J genes are TRBV2 and TRBJ1-1, with TRBD1 as a possible D gene (6 bases). The length of the CDR3 is 12 residues. V gave up 8 bases and J gave up 6 bases, with 13 bases separating them. Germline CDR1 and CDR2: SNHLY and FYNNEI. The chain's CDR3 is CASHGQMPEAFF. In nucleotides, the CDR3 is TGTGCCAGCCACGGACAGATGCCTGAAGCTTTCTTT.

This chain uses TRBV6-5 with TRBJ1-2, with 8 bases fitting TRBD1. This CDR3 comprises 13 residues. V trimming: 6 bases; J trimming: 6 bases; junction bases outside the gene matches: 6. Germline CDR1 reads MNHEY; CDR2 reads SVGAGI. The CDR3 DNA sequence: TGTGCCAGCAGCCGAGGACAGGGCCATGGCTACACCTTC. It codes for CASSRGQGHGYTF.

This chain joins TRBV30 and TRBJ2-7; TRBD1 matches at 9 bases. This CDR3 is built from 14 residues. The junction had 7 bases not matched to a gene; V was cut back by 1 base and J by 6 bases. The germline CDR1 and CDR2 sequences are GTSNPN and SVGIG (reference sequence). The CDR3, as DNA: TGTGCCTGGAGTGGCCCTGGACAGGGGTGCGAGCAGTACTTC. Residues: CAWSGPGQGCEQYF. Full variable domain (outside the CDR3, taken from reference TRBV30 and TRBJ2-7): SQTIHQWPATLVQPVGSPLSLECTVEGTSNPNLYWYRQAAGRGLQLLFYSVGIGQISSEVPQNLSASRPQDRQFILSSKKLLLSDSGFYLCAWSGPGQGCEQYFGPGTRLTVT.